This T cell receptor beta chain was recovered during a study of T cell responses to AZD1222 COVID-19 vaccine (dated by TCRdb to the early 2020s). For the study in its entirety: Because spike-specific TCR depth and breadth did not differ between the two schedules, AZD1222 recipients who got a second dose at roughly 4 weeks were pooled with those who got a second dose at roughly 12 weeks. TCR sequencing was performed for over 230 trial participants, of whom 207 were given two doses of AZD1222 and some 26 were given two doses of MenACWY control vaccine. Enrollment into the trials was organized by age into subgroups of 18-55, 56-69 and 70-plus years, and those subgroups contained roughly 140, 27 and 60 TCR-sequenced participants, respectively.

Study-wide findings and limitations: Only a handful of AZD1222 recipients were SARS-CoV-2 seropositive at baseline, limiting conclusions about previously exposed vaccinees. Most participants were white British and females outnumbered males, and the authors suggested that clonal diversity may have been underestimated. In the small 56-69-year group, the increase in depth fell short of significance, most likely because of low power. Reportedly, close to half of the unique spike-specific TCRs recognized epitopes lying outside the regions that are mutated in the B.1.351 and B.1.1.7 variants. The whole spike protein was spanned by vaccine-associated CD4 TCRs, and dominant responses were seen in regions 160-218 and 743-854. No day 14 peak-response samples were available, so repertoires were characterized only after the peak T cell response. After two AZD1222 doses, spike-specific TCR breadth and depth were significantly higher than at day 0 and than in MenACWY recipients.

The CDR3 regions of human TCRbeta chains were analyzed by immunosequencing. The published analysis was carried out like this. TCRs in the repertoires were matched against a reference library of SARS-CoV-2-specific TCRs that had been generated with the MIRA antigen-specificity platform. Breadth was defined as the fraction of unique TCRs that were SARS-CoV-2-associated. Depth was defined as the fraction of total T cells that were SARS-CoV-2-associated. Each spike-specific TCR was assigned to its reactive spike region and to a CD4 or CD8 class using the MIRA data. Log10-transformed breadth and depth values were compared by one-way ANOVA with Sidak's multiple comparisons tests. In its TCRdb copy, this immuneACCESS table keeps in-frame sequences only and misses some clones. Where compared with another copy, unresolved V genes explain less than half of these, and the others have no known cause. V and J calls and clone size follow that table, whereas D and trimming were derived from the DNA. Recorded for this sample are some 150,000 clones; more than 90% of them occurred a single time. Jointly, the top ten make up approximately 20% of the sample.

Per the publication, the time point label means: baseline before first vaccination. Samples from vaccinated people were obtained from the UK trials COV001 and COV002, which included a single-blind randomized controlled phase 2/3 trial of AZD1222 (ChAdOx1 nCoV-19) in healthy adults. For TCRbeta chain sequencing, PBMC samples from trial participants were taken at day 0 and at day 28 after the second dose. In the germline V gene, CDR1 corresponds to SGHTA and CDR2 to FQGNSA. V and J are trimmed by 1 base and 6 bases, and the gene matches miss 6 bases of the junction. Inclusive of the bounding cysteine and phenylalanine, the CDR3 is 16 residues long. Of the read, only the CDR3 DNA is kept; its 48 bases are in frame from base 1. With regard to this clone: What antigen it recognizes has not been identified. No base-level quality is on record; no much larger clone is a single base apart.

The sequence was obtained from an adult in good health. Recombination joined TRBV7-2 with TRBJ1-6; 7 bases in the middle match TRBD1. The sequencing here drew on peripheral blood, taken on day 0 of AZD1222 vaccination. The CDR3: CASSLVETGPNSPLHF. The bases read TGTGCCAGCAGCTTAGTTGAGACAGGGCCTAATTCACCCCTCCACTTT.